These 24 T cell receptor beta chains were sequenced from one sample in a study of blood T cells in healthy people across ages. A J-beta primer mix and a sample-barcoded 5' primer were used in a second PCR of about 7 to 12 cycles. TCRdb passed the 5' RACE reads through MiXCR, listing each CDR3 protein once. The table has 380,000 or so distinct CDR3 sequences, about half seen once; the top ten hold around 53%. The sequencing input was blood. The receptors were gathered from a man aged 55 to 70 in good health.

CDR3 in amino acids: CASTPDRVFDEQFF. CDR3 nucleotides: TGTGCCAGCACCCCCGACAGGGTATTCGATGAGCAGTTCTTC. This sequence joins TRBV9 and TRBJ2-1; TRBD1 aligns across 7 bases. V lost 6 bases and J lost 8; bases outside the gene matches: 11. Germline values: CDR1 SGDLS, CDR2 YYNGEE. This CDR3 is 14 amino acids long. The full variable domain, with the rest looked up from reference TRBV9 and TRBJ2-1, is DSGVTQTPKHLITATGQRVTLRCSPRSGDLSVYWYQQSLDQGLQFLIQYYNGEERAKGNILERFSAQQFPDLHSELNLSSLELGDSALYFCASTPDRVFDEQFFGPGTRLTVL.

CDR3 sequence reads: CASSLLGTAAQRKETQYF. In DNA form, the CDR3 reads TGTGCCAGCAGTTTATTGGGGACGGCCGCGCAGCGGAAAGAGACCCAGTACTTC. The genes are TRBV27 and TRBJ2-5; tentatively, D is TRBD1 or TRBD2 (5 bases each). CDR3 length equals 18 residues. The germline V and J ends were trimmed by 1 base and 3 bases, with 21 bases remaining between them. Per germline, CDR1 MNHEY and CDR2 SMNVEV (reference sequence).

The J gene is TRBJ1-1, the V gene TRBV27; no clear D gene. This CDR3 comprises 14 residues. Germline V gene lookup returns CDR1 MNHEY and CDR2 SMNVEV (reference sequence). Trimming left V 4 bases short and J 4 bases short, with 13 bases between. Written as DNA, the CDR3 is TGTGCCAGCAGTTCAGCGGGGAGGTCCACTGAAGCTTTCTTT. This codes for CASSSAGRSTEAFF.

The chain joins TRBV21-1 to TRBJ2-7. TRBV21-1 is an annotated pseudogene. This CDR3 is 16 amino acids long. In DNA form, the CDR3 reads TGTGCCAGCAGCCGCCGACCGCAGCGTGACCTCTACGAGCAGTACTTC. It codes for CASSRRPQRDLYEQYF.

The V and J genes are TRBV20-1 and TRBJ2-5, with 8 bases matching TRBD2. J was trimmed by 5 bases and V by 0 bases; bases with no gene match: 8. This CDR3 spans 15 amino acids. Per the germline V gene, CDR1 is DFQATT and CDR2 is SNEGSKA (reference sequence). CDR3 coding DNA: TGCAGTGCTAGAGATATCAGCGGGAGAGGGGAGACCCAGTACTTC. It translates to CSARDISGRGETQYF.

The CDR3 reads CASSPGVQTTGEQYF. The CDR3 DNA sequence: TGTGCCAGCAGCCCGGGGGTCCAGACCACCGGGGAGCAGTACTTC. The genes are TRBV7-2 and TRBJ2-5, with D perhaps TRBD2 (6 bases). Between the trimmed V and J ends, which lost 5 bases and 11 bases, there was a span of 24 bases. This CDR3 region has 15 residues. Germline V gene lookup returns CDR1 SGHTA and CDR2 FQGNSA.

The rearrangement links TRBV18 to TRBJ2-1; TRBD2 agrees at 7 bases. The DNA end favors TRBJ2-7, so the J call may be wrong. The CDR3 is 14 amino acids. CDR1 KGHSH and CDR2 LQKENI come from the germline V gene. CDR3: CASSALASNNEQYF. The CDR3 DNA sequence: TGTGCCAGCTCAGCACTAGCGAGCAACAATGAGCAGTACTTC.

Note on this clonotype: One base away lies a much larger clone, so this may be a sequencing read error. The chain joins TRBV20-1 to TRBJ1-5, with D maybe TRBD1 (6 bases). The CDR3 spans 14 residues. Per the germline V gene, CDR1 is DFQATT and CDR2 is SNEGSKA (reference sequence). The V gene lost 7 bases and the J gene lost 5 bases, with 18 bases spanning the gap. CDR3 nucleotides: TGCAGTGGGGATGGGGGCAGGGAGGATCAGCCCCAGCATTTT. Amino acids: CSGDGGREDQPQHF.

This rearrangement joins TRBV3-1 to TRBJ2-7, with TRBD2 matching 12 bases. Germline CDR1 is LGHDT and CDR2 is YNNKEL (reference sequence). Germline trimming cut 4 bases from V and 2 bases from J; bases unmatched to any gene: 3. This CDR3 is built from 15 residues. CDR3 amino acids: CASSRTSGATYEQYF. CDR3 in DNA: TGTGCCAGCAGCCGGACTAGCGGGGCAACCTACGAGCAGTACTTC.

The chain carries TRBV5-4 and TRBJ1-2; the D is unclear. Trimming shortened V by 3 bases and J by 3 bases, and 15 bases separated the two germline ends. The V gene's germline CDR1 is SGHNT and CDR2 YYREEE (reference sequence). The CDR3 totals 15 residues. CDR3 loop: CASSSEEADYYGYTF. CDR3 bases: TGTGCCAGCAGCTCGGAAGAGGCAGACTACTATGGCTACACCTTC.

The CDR3 loop is CSAIRGPYSYNEQFF. The CDR3 DNA is TGCAGTGCTATCCGGGGGCCTTACTCCTACAATGAGCAGTTCTTC. V gene TRBV20-1 combines with J gene TRBJ2-1; perhaps D is TRBD1 or TRBD2 (6 bases each). V gave up 4 bases and J gave up 0 bases, with 13 bases separating them. In germline, CDR1 is DFQATT, CDR2 SNEGSKA (reference sequence). CDR3 length: 15 amino acids.

There are a few counts of this clonotype. The chain combines TRBV11-2 with TRBJ2-1; TRBD1 matches 9 bases. Germline V CDR1 and CDR2: SGHAT, FQNNGV. The CDR3 covers 15 residues. V lost 5 bases, J lost 7 bases, and 9 bases stayed unmatched. The CDR3 sequence: CASSAGDREGNEQFF. DNA for the CDR3: TGTGCCAGCAGCGCCGGGGACAGGGAAGGGAATGAGCAGTTCTTC.

This clonotype was observed a single time. A read error may explain this, as a much larger clone is one base away. The chain recombines TRBV9 with TRBJ2-5; D perhaps matches TRBD2 (5 bases). V lost 0 bases and J 6 bases, leaving 15 bases between the germline ends. CDR3 size: 15 residues. Germline-derived CDR1 and CDR2 are SGDLS and YYNGEE. The CDR3 nucleotides are TGTGCCAGCAGCGTAGTGGCAGGAGGTGAAAAGACCCAGTACTTC. Translation: CASSVVAGGEKTQYF.

The chain employs TRBV7-2 and TRBJ2-1, with TRBD2 identical over 9 bases. This CDR3 is built from 15 residues. Germline values: CDR1 SGHTA, CDR2 FQGNSA. Unmatched junction bases numbered 6, after V lost 7 bases and J lost 2 bases. In DNA form, the CDR3 reads TGTGCCAGCACCAAAGGACTAGCGACCTACAATGAGCAGTTCTTC. Protein sequence: CASTKGLATYNEQFF.

The rearrangement links TRBV6-1 to TRBJ2-7; 9 positions agree with TRBD1. The CDR3 has 13 amino acids. V lost 2 bases to trimming and J lost 8 bases; unmatched junction nucleotides: 4. Germline assignment: CDR1 MNHNS and CDR2 SASEGT. CDR3 protein: CASSESTGGKQYF. DNA of the CDR3: TGTGCCAGCAGTGAATCGACAGGGGGTAAGCAGTACTTC.

This clonotype has more than one count but fewer than ten. V usage is TRBV18 and J usage is TRBJ2-7; possibly TRBD1 for D (6 bases). CDR1 KGHSH and CDR2 LQKENI come from the germline V gene. The length of the CDR3 is 14 residues. The V end lost 3 bases, the J end lost 0 bases, and 9 bases lay between the germline ends. The CDR3 DNA is TGTGCCAGCTCACCCATGGACAGCTCCTACGAGCAGTACTTC. This encodes CASSPMDSSYEQYF.

This chain connects TRBV13 to TRBJ2-5; D might be TRBD2 (7 bases). The end of the DNA is better explained by TRBJ2-7, so the J call may be wrong. Germline loops: CDR1 PRHDT, CDR2 FYEKMQ (reference sequence). The CDR3 consists of 14 residues. CDR3 sequence: CASSFGGLKNEQYF. DNA for the CDR3: TGTGCCAGCAGCTTCGGGGGGCTGAAGAACGAGCAGTACTTC.

This clonotype was seen a single time. The gene calls are TRBV6-2 or TRBV6-3 and TRBJ2-6; 7 bases are a match to TRBD2. The ends lost 4 bases at V and 4 bases at J; junction bases unmatched: 10. The germline CDR1 and CDR2 sequences are MNHEY and SVGEGT. The CDR3 length is 17 residues. In DNA form, the CDR3 reads TGTGCCAGCAGTTCGACAGTTGGGAGGGGAGGGGCCAACGTCCTGACTTTC. As protein: CASSSTVGRGGANVLTF.

The chain recombines TRBV28 with TRBJ2-7, with a tentative D call TRBD2 (5 bases). The ends were cut back, 2 bases at V and 3 bases at J, with 11 bases in the middle. This CDR3 has 14 amino acids. Germline CDR1 is MDHEN and CDR2 is SYDVKM. The CDR3 DNA follows: TGTGCCAGCAGTTTAGCGGGCCAGAACTACGAGCAGTACTTC. This sequence encodes CASSLAGQNYEQYF.

The chain couples TRBV5-4 to TRBJ1-2, with D possibly matching TRBD1 (6 bases). The CDR3 covers 14 residues. Deletions cut 5 bases from V and 8 bases from J, with 19 bases between. Germline CDR1 reads SGHNT; CDR2 reads YYREEE (reference sequence). The CDR3 region has the DNA TGTGCCAGCAGGGGTGGACAGACCGTTCGGGGCTACACCTTC. Protein: CASRGGQTVRGYTF.

The table lists this clonotype with many counts. With a much larger clone just one base away, this may be a read error. V gene TRBV7-2 combines with J gene TRBJ2-5; 8 bases match TRBD2. The V gene's germline CDR1 is SGHTA and CDR2 FQGNSA. This CDR3 has 16 amino acids. V lost 4 bases and J lost 8; bases outside the gene matches: 15. The CDR3 DNA reads TGTGCCAGCAGCTCCGATTTGCGAGCGGGGGCCGGAACCCAGTACTTC. Encoded protein: CASSSDLRAGAGTQYF.

CDR3 sequence reads: CASSGLSQGGDYGYTF. CDR3 coding DNA: TGTGCCAGCAGTGGGCTCTCACAGGGTGGGGACTATGGCTACACCTTC. This rearrangement joins TRBV6-1 to TRBJ1-2; weak D call: TRBD1 (6 bases). Germline-derived CDR1 and CDR2 are MNHNS and SASEGT. The V end was cut by 4 bases, the J end by 3 bases, with 18 bases between. The CDR3 has 16 amino acids.

The genes are TRBV11-1 and TRBJ2-3, with D possibly being TRBD2 (6 bases). This CDR3 is 15 amino acids long. V lost 3 bases to trimming and J lost 2 bases, with 12 bases between them. The V gene's germline CDR1 is SGHAT and CDR2 FQDESV (reference sequence). The CDR3 sequence: CASSFSTGVTDTQYF. The DNA for the CDR3 is TGTGCCAGCAGCTTTTCGACGGGAGTCACAGATACGCAGTATTTT.

This clonotype was observed a few times. The rearrangement links TRBV12-3 or TRBV12-4 to TRBJ2-1, with D hard to call. Trimming pared 4 bases from V and 6 bases from J, leaving 4 bases between. This CDR3 comprises 11 residues. The CDR3 spells CASSYGNEQFF. The CDR3 coding sequence is TGTGCCAGCAGTTACGGCAATGAGCAGTTCTTC.